Given below is one TCR beta chain in context. Its antigen is undetermined. The PCR had 60 Vbeta and 13 Jbeta primers. Sequencing was performed with immunoSEQ multiplex PCR; in TCRdb, only in-frame clones are kept and a portion is missing. The repertoire holds roughly 200,000 clones, with 77% as singletons. Those who donated were healthy bone marrow donors. The data originate from a study of cytomegalovirus exposure and HLA in healthy donors. Background on the study: An early release of data contained some 80 million unique TCRs, which came from HLA-typed donors.

Study conclusions and caveats: Later analysis found that TCR beta chains associated with HLA were more clonally expanded than other, equally common chains. TCR beta chains numbering some 160 were designated cytomegalovirus-associated.

V shed 3 bases and J 5 bases; nucleotides not matched to a gene: 6. From germline, CDR1 is LNHDA and CDR2 SQIVND (reference sequence). There are 15 residues in the CDR3. The receptor was isolated from an older woman in good health and CMV-seropositive. This chain joins TRBV19 and TRBJ2-5; TRBD2 agrees at 10 bases. Sequenced: PBMCs. The CDR3 reads CASSMASGGEETQYF. Written as DNA, the CDR3 is TGTGCCAGTAGTATGGCTAGCGGGGGCGAGGAGACCCAGTACTTC.